This T cell receptor beta chain is drawn from a study of cytomegalovirus exposure and HLA in healthy donors. Amplification used 60 Vbeta primers and 13 Jbeta primers. The table came from immunoSEQ multiplex PCR; TCRdb's copy has only in-frame clones and leaves some out. The table lists 150,000 to 200,000 clones, about 80% of them singletons, with under 0.8% in the top ten. This CDR3 contains 14 residues. This receptor was taken from a boy between 10 and 17 years old in good health and CMV-seronegative. The V gene is TRBV21-1, the J gene TRBJ1-1; TRBD1, the table's D call, was not compared with the DNA. TRBV21-1 represents a pseudogene. Sequencing was carried out using PBMCs. As DNA, the CDR3 is TGTGCCAGCAGCATATGGACAGGAGAGACTGAAGCTTTCTTT. Its protein product is CASSIWTGETEAFF.